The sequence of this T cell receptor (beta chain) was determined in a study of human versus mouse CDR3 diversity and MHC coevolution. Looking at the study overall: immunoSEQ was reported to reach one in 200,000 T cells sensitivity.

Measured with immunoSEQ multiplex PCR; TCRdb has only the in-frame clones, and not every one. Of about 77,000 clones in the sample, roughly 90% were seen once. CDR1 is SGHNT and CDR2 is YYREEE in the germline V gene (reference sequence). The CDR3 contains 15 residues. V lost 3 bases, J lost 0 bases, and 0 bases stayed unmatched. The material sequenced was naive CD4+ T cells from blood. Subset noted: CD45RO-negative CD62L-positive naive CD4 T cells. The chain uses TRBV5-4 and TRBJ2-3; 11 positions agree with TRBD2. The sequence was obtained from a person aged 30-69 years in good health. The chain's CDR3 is CASSWTSGSTDTQYF. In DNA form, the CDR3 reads TGTGCCAGCAGCTGGACTAGCGGGAGCACAGATACGCAGTATTTT.